This T cell receptor beta chain was obtained from a study of blood T cells in healthy people across ages. A J-beta primer mix and a sample-barcoded 5' primer were used in a second PCR of about 7 to 12 cycles. Every molecule of cDNA carried a tag from a template-switch adaptor with 12 random nucleotides. TCRdb passed the 5' RACE reads through MiXCR, listing each CDR3 protein once. The data contain hundreds of thousands of distinct CDR3 sequences, 32% of them seen just once; the ten biggest clones take up 15%. Germline V CDR1 and CDR2: MDHEN, SYDVKM. This CDR3 comprises 13 residues. V was cut by 6 bases and J by 7 bases, with 13 bases left in between. Each sample had at least 6 million PBMCs isolated. This clonotype was observed at least ten times. Its matching antigen is unknown. Study results and caveats: Per-million-T-cell TCR beta diversity fell roughly linearly with age.

V gene TRBV28 combines with J gene TRBJ2-1; D gene uncertain. This clonotype was sampled from a woman of 80 years or more in good health. Material for sequencing was blood. The CDR3, as DNA: TGTGCCAGCAGACCAACCCTCTGGAATGAGCAGTTCTTC. Its protein product is CASRPTLWNEQFF.